The text below deals with one TCR beta chain. Its antigen is as yet unknown. TCRdb derives one entry per CDR3 protein from the 5' RACE reads, leaving out DNA. The table counts about 210,000 distinct CDR3 sequences; roughly 7.7% lies in the top ten. The source of the sample is a study of monozygotic twins with inflammatory bowel disease. Each donor had 2.5 ml of blood drawn. Total RNA from whole blood was isolated with no T cell sorting. The CDR3 loop spans 12 amino acids. Per the germline V gene, CDR1 is LNHDA and CDR2 is SQIVND (reference sequence). Study outcomes and limitations: Possibly reflecting limited power, no difference in repertoire similarity was found between concordant and discordant twins.

V gene TRBV19 combines with J gene TRBJ1-5; the TCRdb D gene call, TRBD1, has no DNA to confirm it. Material for sequencing was blood. This clonotype was sampled from a human donor with ulcerative colitis or Crohn's disease, or a healthy co-twin of an affected twin (not recorded which). The CDR3 loop is CASGGVGQPQHF.